The 16 T cell receptor beta chains below were found in one sample sequenced in a study of blood T cell repertoires in COVID-19. Assay: immunoSEQ multiplex PCR; the TCRdb copy retains only in-frame clones and omits some. Counted here are 90,000 to 120,000 clones, 89% occurring once; the ten biggest clones make up 4.9%. The specimen was peripheral blood. The receptors were sampled from a man in his forties or fifties with active or convalescent COVID-19.

The rearrangement uses TRBV7-9 and TRBJ2-5; 9 bases line up with TRBD1. The CDR3 consists of 16 residues. Germline V CDR1 and CDR2: SEHNR, FQNEAQ (reference sequence). The V segment lost 5 bases and the J segment 4 bases; nucleotides outside the gene matches: 11. The CDR3 DNA follows: TGTGCCAGCAGCGGGGCGGACAGGGGAAGCGGAGAGACCCAGTACTTC. Protein product: CASSGADRGSGETQYF.

This clone was recorded only once. The chain couples TRBV28 to TRBJ2-7, with D maybe TRBD2 (6 bases). The CDR3 runs to 14 residues. CDR1 and CDR2 (germline): MDHEN, SYDVKM. Trimming shortened V by 3 bases and J by 2 bases, and 11 bases separated the two germline ends. The CDR3 is CASSLGLITYEQYF. The CDR3 coding sequence is TGTGCCAGCAGTTTGGGACTTATAACCTACGAGCAGTACTTC.

The rearrangement joins TRBV18 to TRBJ1-2; maybe TRBD1 (6 bases). V was shortened by 3 bases and J by 3 bases, with 14 bases between the two germline ends. The CDR3 runs 15 residues. Looked up from germline, CDR1 is KGHSH and CDR2 is LQKENI. The CDR3 DNA is TGTGCCAGCTCACCTCCAGGACAGTCCTACTATGGCTACACCTTC. It encodes CASSPPGQSYYGYTF.

The chain couples TRBV19 to TRBJ2-1, with 7 positions matching TRBD1. J gave up 9 bases and V 7 bases, and 18 bases lay outside the gene matches. There are 16 residues in the CDR3. Germline V CDR1 and CDR2: LNHDA, SQIVND (reference sequence). DNA of the CDR3: TGTGCCAGTACCCCGGTCACAGGGGTGGGGTCCGGTGAGCAGTTCTTC. The encoded protein is CASTPVTGVGSGEQFF.

The V and J genes are TRBV7-2 and TRBJ1-2; D perhaps matches TRBD1 (5 bases). Germline V gene lookup returns CDR1 SGHTA and CDR2 FQGNSA. This CDR3 spans 15 amino acids. V was shortened by 5 bases and J by 8 bases, with 21 bases between the two germline ends. In DNA, the CDR3 is TGTGCCAGCAGCCCAGATTCGGCCAGGGTAAAGGGCTACACCTTC. Translation: CASSPDSARVKGYTF. Using reference TRBV7-2 and TRBJ1-2 for the parts outside the CDR3, the full variable domain is GAGVSQSPSNKVTEKGKDVELRCDPISGHTALYWYRQSLGQGLEFLIYFQGNSAPDKSGLPSDRFSAERTGGSVSTLTIQRTQQEDSAVYLCASSPDSARVKGYTFGSGTRLTVV.

This clone appeared once. The gene calls are TRBV5-1 and TRBJ1-1; possibly TRBD1 for D (6 bases). The CDR3 sequence is 15 residues long. Germline V CDR1 and CDR2: SGHRS, YFSETQ. V was shortened by 7 bases and J by 1 base, with 17 bases between the two germline ends. CDR3 sequence reads: CASGEMGATNTEAFF. CDR3 nucleotide sequence: TGCGCCAGCGGGGAGATGGGGGCGACGAACACTGAAGCTTTCTTT.

Only one count was recorded for this clone. The CDR3: CASSQVGGPVGEQYF. CDR3 DNA sequence: TGTGCCAGCAGCCAAGTGGGAGGCCCGGTGGGCGAGCAGTACTTC. The gene calls are TRBV3-1 (or the pseudogene TRBV3-2) and TRBJ2-7; tentatively, D is TRBD2 (6 bases). Germline CDR1 and CDR2: LGHDT and YNNKEL (reference sequence). Trimming took 1 base from V and 6 from J, leaving 16 bases between them. The CDR3 is 15 amino acids.

The chain recombines TRBV29-1 with TRBJ2-5, with TRBD1 matching over 10 bases. Trimming removed 2 bases from V and 5 bases from J; junction bases left unmatched: 20. CDR3 size: 19 residues. Germline V gene data show CDR1 as SQVTM and CDR2 as ANQGSEA. The DNA of the CDR3 is TGCAGCGTTGAATGGGACAGGGGTTTGAGAAGCTCCCGTCGGGAGACCCAGTACTTC. Translated, it gives CSVEWDRGLRSSRRETQYF. The variable domain in full, with the rest retrieved from reference TRBV29-1 and TRBJ2-5, is SAVISQKPSRDICQRGTSLTIQCQVDSQVTMMFWYRQQPGQSLTLIATANQGSEATYESGFVIDKFPISRPNLTFSTLTVSNMSPEDSSIYLCSVEWDRGLRSSRRETQYFGPGTRLLVL.

The V and J genes are TRBV19 and TRBJ2-1, with 9 bases that match TRBD2. Germline V gene sequence: CDR1 LNHDA, CDR2 SQIVND (reference sequence). J gave up 7 bases and V 1 base, and 2 bases lay outside the gene matches. This CDR3 region has 14 residues. In nucleotides, the CDR3 is TGTGCCAGTAGTATAGCGGCGGGAGGGAATGAGCAGTTCTTC. Its translation: CASSIAAGGNEQFF.

The chain recombines TRBV6-5 with TRBJ1-1; D is uncertain. Germline CDR1 and CDR2: MNHEY and SVGAGI. The CDR3 is made up of 12 amino acids. The V gene lost 6 bases and the J gene lost 1 base, with 6 bases spanning the gap. The CDR3 is CASREGNTEAFF. The CDR3 bases are TGTGCCAGCAGGGAGGGGAACACTGAAGCTTTCTTT.

This chain uses TRBV20-1 with TRBJ1-1; D not certain. The V gene's germline CDR1 is DFQATT and CDR2 SNEGSKA (reference sequence). With 0 bases removed from V and 11 bases from J, the gap between germline ends came to 10 bases. This CDR3 is 11 amino acids long. The CDR3 coding sequence is TGCAGTGCTAGAGACACCCCGAGGGCTTTCTTT. It specifies CSARDTPRAFF.

This clone was detected once. The chain recombines TRBV29-1 with TRBJ1-1; 7 bases are a match to TRBD1. CDR1 is SQVTM, CDR2 ANQGSEA, per germline. The CDR3 length is 12 residues. V lost 7 bases, J lost 7 bases, and 9 bases stayed unmatched. As DNA, the CDR3 is TGCAGCGGTGACAGGGTGCGGGGTGAAGCTTTCTTT. Protein sequence: CSGDRVRGEAFF. Full variable domain (missing parts from reference TRBV29-1 and TRBJ1-1): SAVISQKPSRDICQRGTSLTIQCQVDSQVTMMFWYRQQPGQSLTLIATANQGSEATYESGFVIDKFPISRPNLTFSTLTVSNMSPEDSSIYLCSGDRVRGEAFFGQGTRLTVV.

The chain carries TRBV12-3 or TRBV12-4 and TRBJ1-5; TRBD1 matches 7 bases. This CDR3 comprises 11 residues. After removal of 7 bases from V and 11 bases from J, the junction contained 5 bases not matched to a gene. CDR3 residues: CASTRGTAQHF. The CDR3 DNA reads TGTGCCAGCACCCGGGGGACAGCCCAGCATTTT.

J is TRBJ2-7 and V is TRBV5-1, with D hard to call. The CDR3 is 13 residues long. In germline, CDR1 is SGHRS, CDR2 YFSETQ. The V and J ends lost 4 bases and 6 bases respectively, with 14 bases between them. DNA for the CDR3: TGCGCCAGCAGCCCTTTCGCCACGAGCGAGCAGTACTTC. Protein product: CASSPFATSEQYF.

The chain carries TRBV10-3 and TRBJ2-7; 7 bases agree with TRBD1. This CDR3 region has 15 residues. The germline gives CDR1 ENHRY, CDR2 SYGVKD. After removal of 0 bases from V and 5 bases from J, the junction contained 7 bases not matched to a gene. The DNA for the CDR3 is TGTGCCATCAGTGAGTCGACAGGGATAATAAACGAGCAGTACTTC. Protein sequence: CAISESTGIINEQYF.

The chain is built from TRBV19 and TRBJ2-6; TRBD1 matches 8 bases. Per the germline V gene, CDR1 is LNHDA and CDR2 is SQIVND (reference sequence). The CDR3 totals 16 residues. Losses at the gene ends were 7 bases for V and 4 bases for J; bases not matched to a gene: 9. CDR3 sequence (DNA): TGTGCCAGTACCCCTGCGACAGGGGCCGGGGCCAACGTCCTGACTTTC. Amino acids: CASTPATGAGANVLTF.